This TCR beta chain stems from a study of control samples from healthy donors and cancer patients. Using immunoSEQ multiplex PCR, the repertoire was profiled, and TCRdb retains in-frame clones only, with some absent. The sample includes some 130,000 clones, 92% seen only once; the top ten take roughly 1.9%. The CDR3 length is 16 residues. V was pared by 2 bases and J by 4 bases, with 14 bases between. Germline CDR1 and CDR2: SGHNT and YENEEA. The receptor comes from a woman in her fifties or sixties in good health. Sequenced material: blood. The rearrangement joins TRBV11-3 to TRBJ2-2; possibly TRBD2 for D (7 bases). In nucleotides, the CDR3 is TGTGCCAGCAGCTTATCGGGGGGCGATGGCACCGGGGAGCTGTTTTTT. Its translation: CASSLSGGDGTGELFF. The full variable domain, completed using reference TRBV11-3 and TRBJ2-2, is EAGVVQSPRYKIIEKKQPVAFWCNPISGHNTLYWYLQNLGQGPELLIRYENEEAVDDSQLPKDRFSAERLKGVDSTLKIQPAELGDSAVYLCASSLSGGDGTGELFFGEGSRLTVL.